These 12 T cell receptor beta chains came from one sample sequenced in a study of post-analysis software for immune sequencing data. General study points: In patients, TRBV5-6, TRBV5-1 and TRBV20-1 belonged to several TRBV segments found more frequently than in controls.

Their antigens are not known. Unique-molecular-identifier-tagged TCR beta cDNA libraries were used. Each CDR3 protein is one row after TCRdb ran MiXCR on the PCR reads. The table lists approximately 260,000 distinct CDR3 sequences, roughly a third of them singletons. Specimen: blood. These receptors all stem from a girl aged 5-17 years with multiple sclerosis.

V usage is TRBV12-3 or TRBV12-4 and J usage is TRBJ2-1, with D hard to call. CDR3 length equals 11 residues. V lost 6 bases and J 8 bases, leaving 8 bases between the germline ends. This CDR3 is CASSESYEQFF. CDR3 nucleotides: TGTGCCAGCAGCGAAAGCTATGAGCAGTTCTTC.

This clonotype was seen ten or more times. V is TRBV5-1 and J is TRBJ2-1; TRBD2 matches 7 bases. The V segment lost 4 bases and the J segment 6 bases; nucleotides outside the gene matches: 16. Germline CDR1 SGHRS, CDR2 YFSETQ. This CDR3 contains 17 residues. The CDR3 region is CASSLGVWGDYFNEQFF. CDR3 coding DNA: TGCGCCAGCAGCCTGGGGGTTTGGGGGGACTACTTCAATGAGCAGTTCTTC.

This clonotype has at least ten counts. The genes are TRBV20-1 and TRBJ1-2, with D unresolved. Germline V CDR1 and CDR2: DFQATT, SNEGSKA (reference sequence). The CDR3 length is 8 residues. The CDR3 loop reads CRPGGYTF. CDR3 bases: TGCAGACCCGGGGGCTACACCTTC.

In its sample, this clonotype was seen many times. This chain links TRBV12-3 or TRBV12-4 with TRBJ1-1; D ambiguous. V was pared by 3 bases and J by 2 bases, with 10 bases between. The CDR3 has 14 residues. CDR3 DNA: TGTGCCAGCAGTTTGCAAGGGTTTAACACTGAAGCTTTCTTT. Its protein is CASSLQGFNTEAFF.

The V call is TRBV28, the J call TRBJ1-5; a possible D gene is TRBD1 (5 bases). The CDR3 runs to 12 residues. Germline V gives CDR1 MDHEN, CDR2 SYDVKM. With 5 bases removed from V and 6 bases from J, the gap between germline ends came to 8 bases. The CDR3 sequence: CASSPGGQPQHF. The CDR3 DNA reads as TGTGCCAGCAGTCCGGGGGGTCAGCCCCAGCATTTT.

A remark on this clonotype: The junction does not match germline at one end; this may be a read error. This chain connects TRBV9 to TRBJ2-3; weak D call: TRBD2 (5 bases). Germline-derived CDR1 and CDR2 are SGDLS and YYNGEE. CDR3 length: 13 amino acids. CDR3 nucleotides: TGTGCCTGCAGTGGCATAGCGAAAGATACGCAGTATTTT. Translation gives CACSGIAKDTQYF.

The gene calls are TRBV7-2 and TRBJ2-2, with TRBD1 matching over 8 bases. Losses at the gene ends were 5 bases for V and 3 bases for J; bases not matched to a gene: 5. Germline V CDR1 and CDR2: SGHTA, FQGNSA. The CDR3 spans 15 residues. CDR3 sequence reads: CASSPQGQDTGELFF. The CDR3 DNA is TGTGCCAGCAGCCCCCAGGGACAGGACACCGGGGAGCTGTTTTTT.

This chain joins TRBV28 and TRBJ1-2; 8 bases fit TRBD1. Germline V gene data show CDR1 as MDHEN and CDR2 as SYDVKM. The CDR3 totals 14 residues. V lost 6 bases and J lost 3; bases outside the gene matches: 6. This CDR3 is CASSFRGRHYGYTF. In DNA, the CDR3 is TGTGCCAGCAGCTTCAGGGGGCGACACTATGGCTACACCTTC.

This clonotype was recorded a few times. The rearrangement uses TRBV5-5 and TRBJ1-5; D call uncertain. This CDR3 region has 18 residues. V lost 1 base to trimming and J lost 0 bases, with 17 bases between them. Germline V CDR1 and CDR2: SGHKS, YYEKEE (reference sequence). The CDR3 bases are TGTGCCAGCAGCTTGTCGGGGATGTTTGACCCTAGCAATCAGCCCCAGCATTTT. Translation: CASSLSGMFDPSNQPQHF. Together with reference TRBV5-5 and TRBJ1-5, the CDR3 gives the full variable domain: DAGVTQSPTHLIKTRGQQVTLRCSPISGHKSVSWYQQVLGQGPQFIFQYYEKEERGRGNFPDRFSARQFPNYSSELNVNALLLGDSALYLCASSLSGMFDPSNQPQHFGDGTRLSIL.

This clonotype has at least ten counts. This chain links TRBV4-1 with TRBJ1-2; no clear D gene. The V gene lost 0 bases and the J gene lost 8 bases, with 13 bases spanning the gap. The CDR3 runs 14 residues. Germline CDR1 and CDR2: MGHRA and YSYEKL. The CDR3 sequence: CASSQEALAEGYTF. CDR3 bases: TGCGCCAGCAGCCAAGAGGCATTGGCCGAGGGCTACACCTTC.

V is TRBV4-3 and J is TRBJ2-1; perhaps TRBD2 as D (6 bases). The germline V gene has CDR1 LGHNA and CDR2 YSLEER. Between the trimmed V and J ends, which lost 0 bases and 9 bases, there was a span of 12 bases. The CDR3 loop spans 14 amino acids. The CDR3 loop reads CASSQENGSGEQFF. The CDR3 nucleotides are TGCGCCAGCAGCCAAGAGAACGGGAGCGGTGAGCAGTTCTTC.

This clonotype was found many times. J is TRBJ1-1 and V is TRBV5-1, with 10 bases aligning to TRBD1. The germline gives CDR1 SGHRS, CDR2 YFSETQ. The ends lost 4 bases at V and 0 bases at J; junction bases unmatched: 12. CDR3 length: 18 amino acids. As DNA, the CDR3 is TGCGCCAGCAGCCCTAGACAGGGGGCGAGCTCGATGAACACTGAAGCTTTCTTT. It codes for CASSPRQGASSMNTEAFF.